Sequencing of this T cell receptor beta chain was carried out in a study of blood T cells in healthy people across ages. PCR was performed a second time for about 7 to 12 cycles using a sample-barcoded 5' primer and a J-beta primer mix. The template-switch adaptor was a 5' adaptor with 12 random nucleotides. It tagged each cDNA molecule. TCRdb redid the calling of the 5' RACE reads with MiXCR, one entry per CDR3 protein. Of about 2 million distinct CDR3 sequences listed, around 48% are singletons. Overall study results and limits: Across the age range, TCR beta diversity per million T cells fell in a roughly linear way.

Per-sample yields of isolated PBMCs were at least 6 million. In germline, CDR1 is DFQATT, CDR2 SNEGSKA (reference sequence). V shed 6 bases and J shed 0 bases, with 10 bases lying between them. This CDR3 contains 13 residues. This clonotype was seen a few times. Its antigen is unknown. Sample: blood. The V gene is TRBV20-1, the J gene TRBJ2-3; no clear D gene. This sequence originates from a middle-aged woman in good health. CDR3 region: CSAPFSSTDTQYF. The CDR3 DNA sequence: TGCAGTGCGCCGTTCTCTAGCACAGATACGCAGTATTTT.